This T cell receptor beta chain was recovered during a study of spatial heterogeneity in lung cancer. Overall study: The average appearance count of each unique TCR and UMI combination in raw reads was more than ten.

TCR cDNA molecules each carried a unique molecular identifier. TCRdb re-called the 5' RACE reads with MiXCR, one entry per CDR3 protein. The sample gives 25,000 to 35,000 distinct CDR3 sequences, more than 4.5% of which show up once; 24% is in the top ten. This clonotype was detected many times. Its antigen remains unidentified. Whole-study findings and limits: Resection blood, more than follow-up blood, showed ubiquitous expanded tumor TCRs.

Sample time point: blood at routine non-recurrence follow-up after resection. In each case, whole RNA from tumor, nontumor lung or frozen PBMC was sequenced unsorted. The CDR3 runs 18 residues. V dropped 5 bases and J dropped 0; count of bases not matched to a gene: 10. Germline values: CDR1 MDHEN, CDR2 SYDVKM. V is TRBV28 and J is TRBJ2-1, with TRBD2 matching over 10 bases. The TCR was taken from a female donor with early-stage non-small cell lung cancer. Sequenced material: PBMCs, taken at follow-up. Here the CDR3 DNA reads TGTGCCAGCAGTCGCCAAGCCGCTAGCGGGAGCTCCTACAATGAGCAGTTCTTC. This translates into CASSRQAASGSSYNEQFF.